The T cell receptor beta chain described here comes from a study of identical twins. Regarding the study as a whole: Insertion counts were lower in abundant cord blood beta clonotypes, a trend that memory repertoires did not show.

This clonotype was counted a few times. Its antigen remains unknown. Carrying unique molecular identifiers, the cDNA also gained a universal primer site through template switching. TCRdb passed the 5' RACE reads through MiXCR, listing each CDR3 protein once. The repertoire includes around 340,000 distinct CDR3 sequences, around 12% of them detected once, and around 6.9% sits in the top ten. This sample was also put to use in a study of yellow fever vaccine responses in identical twins. That publication notes: Reportedly, twins showed a vaccine T cell response that looked partly convergent and partly personalized.

The receptor's source is a woman in her late teens or twenties in good health. The sequencing sample was made of CD8+ T cells sorted from blood.

This CDR3 reads CASSLFGRPTDTQYF. DNA for the CDR3: TGTGCCAGCAGCCTGTTTGGGCGACCCACAGATACGCAGTATTTT. V gene TRBV7-2 combines with J gene TRBJ2-3; D call uncertain. V shed 5 bases and J shed 2 bases, with 14 bases lying between them. Germline loops: CDR1 SGHTA, CDR2 FQGNSA. The CDR3 loop spans 15 amino acids.